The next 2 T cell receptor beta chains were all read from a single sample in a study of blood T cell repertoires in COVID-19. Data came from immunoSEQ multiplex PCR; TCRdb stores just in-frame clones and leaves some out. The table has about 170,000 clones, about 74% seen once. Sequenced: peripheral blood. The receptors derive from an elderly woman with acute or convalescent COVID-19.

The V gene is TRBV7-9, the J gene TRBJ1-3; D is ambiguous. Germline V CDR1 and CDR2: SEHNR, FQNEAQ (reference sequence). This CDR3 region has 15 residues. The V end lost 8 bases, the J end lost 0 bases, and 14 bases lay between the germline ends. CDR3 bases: TGTGCCAGCTCCAATACCCTCAGCTCTGGAAACACCATATATTTT. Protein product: CASSNTLSSGNTIYF.

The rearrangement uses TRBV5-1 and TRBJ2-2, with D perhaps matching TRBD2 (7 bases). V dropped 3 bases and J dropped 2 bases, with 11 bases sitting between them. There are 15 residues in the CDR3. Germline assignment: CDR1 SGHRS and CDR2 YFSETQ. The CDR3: CASSWSGTNTGELFF. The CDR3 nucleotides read TGCGCCAGCAGCTGGAGCGGGACAAACACCGGGGAGCTGTTTTTT.